The 23 T cell receptor beta chains reported below all come from one sample, sequenced in a study of T cells in Graves' hyperthyroidism and ophthalmopathy. From RNA transcripts, TCR beta CDR3 regions were amplified. When the TCR CDR3 underwent first-round RT-PCR, the HTBI primer set was used. TCRdb re-called the multiplex PCR reads through MiXCR, storing one row per CDR3 protein. In the table there are roughly 840,000 distinct CDR3 sequences, 35% to 40% of which are singletons. The source material was blood. The receptors come from a man between 18 and 29 years old with Graves' hyperthyroidism.

This chain uses TRBV7-2 with TRBJ2-7; TRBD1 or TRBD2 may be the D gene (5 bases each). CDR1 and CDR2 (germline): SGHTA, FQGNSA. The length of the CDR3 is 13 residues. Trimming removed 5 bases from V and 7 bases from J, with 15 bases in between. DNA of the CDR3: TGTGCCAGCAGCGTAAGTGGGGGTGGAGAGCAGTACTTC. Amino acids: CASSVSGGGEQYF.

This clonotype appeared a few times. J is TRBJ2-5 and V is TRBV19; 7 bases fit TRBD1. Germline assignment: CDR1 LNHDA and CDR2 SQIVND (reference sequence). The CDR3 is made up of 15 amino acids. J lost 3 bases, V lost 5 bases, and 9 bases had no gene match. The CDR3 region is CASSPSYTGEETQYF. The CDR3 DNA reads TGTGCCAGTAGTCCCTCCTATACAGGGGAAGAGACCCAGTACTTC.

The CDR3 DNA is TGTGCCAGCAGCTTAGAAGGCAGGAGCTCCTACGAGCAGTACTTC. It codes for CASSLEGRSSYEQYF. This rearrangement joins TRBV7-8 to TRBJ2-7; D gene ambiguous. Trimming took 1 base from V and 0 from J, leaving 10 bases between them. The CDR3 is made up of 15 amino acids. Germline V gives CDR1 SGHVS, CDR2 FQNEAQ.

V gene TRBV20-1 combines with J gene TRBJ1-5; TRBD1 agrees at 8 bases. The CDR3 has 15 amino acids. CDR1 DFQATT and CDR2 SNEGSKA come from the germline V gene (reference sequence). Trimming took 5 bases from V and 5 from J; bases not matched to a gene: 11. The CDR3 DNA follows: TGCAGTGCTGCGGACAGGGAGTCAGGTTATCAGCCCCAGCATTTT. It encodes CSAADRESGYQPQHF.

Note on this clonotype: No conserved phenylalanine or tryptophan ends this CDR3, so it is likely a read error. The J gene is TRBJ1-2, the V gene TRBV11-1, with D unresolved. The CDR3 has 13 amino acids. From germline, CDR1 is SGHAT and CDR2 FQDESV (reference sequence). Trimming stripped 5 bases from V and 4 bases from J, with 11 bases between. CDR3 protein: CASSPGFSYGYTS. The CDR3 DNA sequence: TGTGCCAGCAGCCCCGGGTTTTCCTATGGCTACACCTCC.

This clonotype was recorded many times. V and J are TRBV9 and TRBJ2-7, with TRBD2 identical over 11 bases. The CDR3 covers 15 residues. Germline V CDR1 and CDR2: SGDLS, YYNGEE. J gave up 3 bases and V 1 base, and 3 bases lay outside the gene matches. DNA of the CDR3: TGTGCCAGCAGCGTACTAGCGGGGGGAATCTACGAGCAGTACTTC. Translated, it gives CASSVLAGGIYEQYF.

This clonotype showed up just a few times. The V and J genes are TRBV7-2 and TRBJ1-1; TRBD1 might be the D (5 bases). Germline V gene sequence: CDR1 SGHTA, CDR2 FQGNSA. The CDR3 length is 14 residues. Trimming pared 8 bases from V and 5 bases from J, leaving 18 bases between. The CDR3 reads CASRDGALWTEAFF. CDR3 coding DNA: TGTGCCAGCCGAGACGGGGCGCTTTGGACTGAAGCTTTCTTT.

The J gene is TRBJ1-1, the V gene TRBV5-1; unclear D gene. This CDR3 comprises 13 residues. Trimming left V 0 bases short and J 7 bases short, with 10 bases between. The germline gives CDR1 SGHRS, CDR2 YFSETQ. The CDR3 loop is CASSLDVPGEAFF. CDR3 coding DNA: TGCGCCAGCAGCTTGGACGTCCCAGGTGAAGCTTTCTTT.

This clonotype was recorded once. The chain links TRBV9 to TRBJ2-2, with 8 bases that match TRBD1. J gave up 4 bases and V 4 bases, and 12 bases lay outside the gene matches. The CDR3 totals 17 residues. The V gene's germline CDR1 is SGDLS and CDR2 YYNGEE. The DNA of the CDR3 is TGTGCCAGCAGCTCACTGACTGGACAGGGCAGCACCGGGGAGCTGTTTTTT. Encoded protein: CASSSLTGQGSTGELFF.

At least ten counts were recorded for this clonotype. This chain joins TRBV19 and TRBJ1-5; no clear D gene. Germline V gene sequence: CDR1 LNHDA, CDR2 SQIVND (reference sequence). The CDR3 extends over 14 amino acids. The V end lost 5 bases, the J end lost 4 bases, and 12 bases lay between the germline ends. The CDR3 sequence: CASSVQVVNQPQHF. The DNA for the CDR3 is TGTGCCAGTAGTGTCCAGGTTGTAAATCAGCCCCAGCATTTT.

The chain carries TRBV7-9 and TRBJ2-5; 9 nucleotides align to TRBD2. In germline, CDR1 is SEHNR, CDR2 FQNEAQ (reference sequence). With V trimmed by 6 bases and J by 4 bases, 6 bases remained unmatched. The CDR3 is made up of 14 amino acids. The CDR3 loop is CASRPTSGTETQYF. CDR3 sequence (DNA): TGTGCCAGCAGGCCGACTAGCGGAACAGAGACCCAGTACTTC.

This clonotype occurred once. The chain is built from TRBV2 and TRBJ1-4, with 8 bases identical to TRBD1. V dropped 5 bases and J dropped 8; count of bases not matched to a gene: 10. Looked up from germline, CDR1 is SNHLY and CDR2 is FYNNEI. There are 15 residues in the CDR3. The CDR3 DNA is TGTGCCAGCAGTTCCTCAGGGGGCGTGAGGGAAAAACTGTTTTTT. Its translation is CASSSSGGVREKLFF.

A word on this clonotype: A much larger clonotype is one base distant, so this may be a read error. V usage is TRBV7-9 and J usage is TRBJ2-7; D may be TRBD2 (6 bases). The CDR3 has 14 amino acids. Germline loops: CDR1 SEHNR, CDR2 FQNEAQ (reference sequence). This CDR3 is CASSLAAGHGEQNF. In nucleotides, the CDR3 is TGTGCCAGCAGCTTAGCGGCGGGGCATGGCGAGCAGAACTTC.

This clonotype appeared a few times. This sequence joins TRBV12-3 or TRBV12-4 and TRBJ2-5, with TRBD2 matching over 10 bases. The CDR3 has 15 amino acids. Unmatched junction bases numbered 6, after V lost 3 bases and J lost 5 bases. CDR3 DNA: TGTGCCAGCAGTTTCAAGCGGGGGGGCGTGGAGACCCAGTACTTC. Its translation is CASSFKRGGVETQYF.

V usage is TRBV12-3 or TRBV12-4 and J usage is TRBJ1-1, with D perhaps TRBD1 (5 bases). The CDR3 is 15 residues long. V dropped 6 bases and J dropped 0 bases, with 14 bases sitting between them. In DNA, the CDR3 is TGTGCCAGCAGGCCACCCGGGGCCTTGAACACTGAAGCTTTCTTT. Residues: CASRPPGALNTEAFF.

Points on this clonotype: Mismatch with germline at one junction end may stem from a read error. The CDR3 bases are TGCGCCAGCAGTCCGGAAAGGGGACTACAGCCCCAGCATTTT. Translated, it gives CASSPERGLQPQHF. V gene TRBV7-9 combines with J gene TRBJ1-5; D may be TRBD1 (5 bases). CDR3 size: 14 residues. Germline V gene sequence: CDR1 SEHNR, CDR2 FQNEAQ (reference sequence).

This clonotype was detected many times. The rearrangement links TRBV7-8 to TRBJ1-2; perhaps TRBD1 as D (5 bases). The CDR3 extends over 12 amino acids. Trimming shortened V by 11 bases and J by 7 bases, and 17 bases separated the two germline ends. Germline V gene lookup returns CDR1 SGHVS and CDR2 FQNEAQ. The CDR3 nucleotides read TGTGCCTTAGGGACCGCCGGGGGTGGCTACACCTTC. As protein: CALGTAGGGYTF.

Points on this clonotype: Being one base from a much bigger clone, this may be a read error. The chain couples TRBV2 to TRBJ2-7; D possibly matches TRBD1 or TRBD2 (5 bases each). The CDR3 contains 12 residues. The germline V gene has CDR1 SNHLY and CDR2 FYNNEI. Trimming took 6 bases from V and 9 from J, leaving 15 bases between them. The CDR3 is CASSPGAVGQYF. The CDR3 bases are TGTGCCAGCAGCCCCGGGGCGGTCGGGCAGTACTTC.

The chain joins TRBV5-4 to TRBJ1-3; no clear D. Germline-derived CDR1 and CDR2 are SGHNT and YYREEE (reference sequence). The CDR3 is made up of 13 amino acids. V lost 1 base and J 4 bases, leaving 6 bases between the germline ends. CDR3 sequence reads: CASSLFGGNTIYF. CDR3 nucleotides: TGTGCCAGCAGCTTGTTCGGGGGAAACACCATATATTTT. The complete variable domain, with remaining parts taken from reference TRBV5-4 and TRBJ1-3, reads ETGVTQSPTHLIKTRGQQVTLRCSSQSGHNTVSWYQQALGQGPQFIFQYYREEENGRGNFPPRFSGLQFPNYSSELNVNALELDDSALYLCASSLFGGNTIYFGEGSWLTVV.

This clonotype was detected a few times. V is TRBV2 and J is TRBJ2-7; no clear D gene. There are 13 residues in the CDR3. The ends were cut back, 5 bases at V and 0 bases at J, with 8 bases in the middle. Germline loops: CDR1 SNHLY, CDR2 FYNNEI. In DNA, the CDR3 is TGTGCCAGCAGTAGATACCTCTCCTACGAGCAGTACTTC. Protein: CASSRYLSYEQYF.

J is TRBJ1-2 and V is TRBV9; D is uncertain. V lost 4 bases, J lost 7 bases, and 14 bases lay in between. Per germline, CDR1 SGDLS and CDR2 YYNGEE. The CDR3 covers 13 residues. CDR3 bases: TGTGCCAGCAGCCAAGGACGGGAGGGTGGCTACACCTTC. It is translated as CASSQGREGGYTF.

This clonotype has a handful of counts. DNA of the CDR3: TGCGCCAGCAAGATCGCGGTTGGCACTGAAGCTTTCTTT. This sequence encodes CASKIAVGTEAFF. The chain is built from TRBV5-1 and TRBJ1-1; no firm D call. The CDR3 consists of 13 residues. Germline lookup yields CDR1 SGHRS and CDR2 YFSETQ. V was pared by 6 bases and J by 4 bases, with 13 bases between.

The J gene is TRBJ1-4, the V gene TRBV10-3; no clear D gene. The CDR3 length is 13 residues. Trimming shortened V by 6 bases and J by 1 base, and 6 bases separated the two germline ends. CDR1 and CDR2 from the germline V gene are ENHRY and SYGVKD. The CDR3, as DNA: TGTGCCATCAGGCAGGAAACTAATGAAAAACTGTTTTTT. Protein sequence: CAIRQETNEKLFF.